The clone carrying this T cell receptor (beta chain) showed up many times. Criteria for exclusion of patients were uncontrolled infection, other autoimmune disease, pregnancy or lactation. The authors took PBMCs from 10 ml fresh peripheral blood. V was trimmed by 5 bases and J by 2 bases, leaving 19 bases between them. The CDR3 is 17 residues long. The CDR3 regions of TCR beta were amplified from RNA transcripts. Using the HTBI primer set, a first-round RT-PCR was run on the TCR CDR3. TCRdb redid the calling of the multiplex PCR reads with MiXCR, one entry per CDR3 protein. The repertoire holds hundreds of thousands of distinct CDR3 sequences, with around 14% as singletons. The data originate from a study of T cells in Graves' hyperthyroidism and ophthalmopathy.

This clonotype was obtained from a woman younger than 35 with Graves' hyperthyroidism. The chain carries TRBV12-3 or TRBV12-4 and TRBJ1-5; a possible D gene is TRBD1 (6 bases). The sample was blood. The CDR3: CASSMTGGAGGNQPQHF. As DNA, the CDR3 is TGTGCCAGCAGTATGACAGGTGGAGCGGGTGGCAATCAGCCCCAGCATTTT.